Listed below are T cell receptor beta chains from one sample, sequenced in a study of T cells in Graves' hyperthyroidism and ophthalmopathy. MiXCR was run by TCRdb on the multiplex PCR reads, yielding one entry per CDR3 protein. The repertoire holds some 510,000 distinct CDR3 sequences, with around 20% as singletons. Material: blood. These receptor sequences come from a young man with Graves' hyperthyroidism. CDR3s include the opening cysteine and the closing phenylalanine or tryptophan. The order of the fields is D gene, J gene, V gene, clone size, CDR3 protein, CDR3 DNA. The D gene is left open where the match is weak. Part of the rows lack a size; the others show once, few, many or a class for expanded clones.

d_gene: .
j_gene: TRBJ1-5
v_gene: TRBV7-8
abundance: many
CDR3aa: CASSLTGLEGNQPQHF
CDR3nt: TGTGCCAGCAGCTTGACAGGACTCGAGGGCAATCAGCCCCAGCATTTT

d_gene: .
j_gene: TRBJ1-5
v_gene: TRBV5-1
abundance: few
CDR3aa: CASSPGDIYQPQHF
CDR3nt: TGCGCCAGCAGCCCGGGGGACATCTATCAGCCCCAGCATTTT

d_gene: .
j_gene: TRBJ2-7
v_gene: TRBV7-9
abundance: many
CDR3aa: CASSLARVGQYF
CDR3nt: TGTGCCAGCAGCTTAGCGAGGGTTGGGCAGTACTTC

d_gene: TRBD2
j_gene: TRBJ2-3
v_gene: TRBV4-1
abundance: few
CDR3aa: CASSQGFSGVSDTQYF
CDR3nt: TGCGCCAGCAGCCAAGGGTTTAGCGGGGTCTCAGATACGCAGTATTTT

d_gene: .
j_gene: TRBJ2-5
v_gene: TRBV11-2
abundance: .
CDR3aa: CASSFLLIRRETQYF
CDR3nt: TGTGCCAGCAGCTTCCTCCTGATCCGTCGGGAGACCCAGTACTTC

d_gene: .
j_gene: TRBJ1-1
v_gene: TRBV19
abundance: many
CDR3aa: CASSIPMGTEAFF
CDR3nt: TGTGCCAGTAGTATCCCGATGGGCACTGAAGCTTTCTTT

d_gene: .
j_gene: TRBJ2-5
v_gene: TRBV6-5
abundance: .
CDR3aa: CASSSSGLAGVTQETQYF
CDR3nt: .

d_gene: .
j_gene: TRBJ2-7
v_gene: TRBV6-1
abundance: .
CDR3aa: CASVGDYEQYF
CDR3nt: TGTGCCAGCGTAGGGGACTACGAGCAGTACTTC

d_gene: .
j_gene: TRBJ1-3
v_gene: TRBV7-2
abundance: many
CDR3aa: CASSPRNRAGNTIYF
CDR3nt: TGTGCCAGCAGCCCCCGGAACAGGGCGGGAAACACCATATATTTT

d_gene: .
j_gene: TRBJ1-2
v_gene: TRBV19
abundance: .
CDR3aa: CATSPQSGTNGYTF
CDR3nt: TGTGCCACCAGCCCTCAGAGCGGTACCAATGGCTACACCTTC

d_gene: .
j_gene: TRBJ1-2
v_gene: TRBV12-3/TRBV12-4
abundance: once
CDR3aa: CASSLSSAGMNGYTF
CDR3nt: TGTGCCAGCAGTTTATCTTCCGCGGGAATGAATGGCTACACCTTC

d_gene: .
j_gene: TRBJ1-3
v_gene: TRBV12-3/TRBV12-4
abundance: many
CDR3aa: CASSFDSPGNTIYF
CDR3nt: TGTGCCAGCAGTTTCGACTCTCCGGGTAACACCATATATTTT

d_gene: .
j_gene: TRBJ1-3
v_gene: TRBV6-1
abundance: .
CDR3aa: CASCSGIADLKIYF
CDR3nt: TGTGCCAGCTGCTCGGGGATTGCGGACTTAAAGATATATTTT

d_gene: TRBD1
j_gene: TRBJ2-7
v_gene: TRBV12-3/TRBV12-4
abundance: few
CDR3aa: CASTPGVGQGAPEQYF
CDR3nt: TGTGCCAGCACTCCCGGGGTTGGACAGGGGGCGCCCGAGCAGTACTTC

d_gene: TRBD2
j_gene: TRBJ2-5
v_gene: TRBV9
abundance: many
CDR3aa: CASSVGVAGDLQETQYF
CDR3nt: TGTGCCAGCAGCGTAGGAGTAGCGGGTGACCTCCAAGAGACCCAGTACTTC

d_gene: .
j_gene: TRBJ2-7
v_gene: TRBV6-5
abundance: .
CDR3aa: CASSYARDISPYEQYF
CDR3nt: TGTGCCAGCAGTTACGCTCGGGACATCTCCCCCTACGAGCAGTACTTC

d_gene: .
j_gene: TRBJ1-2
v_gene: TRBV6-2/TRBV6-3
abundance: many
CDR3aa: CASSYTNYGYTF
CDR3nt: TGTGCCAGCAGTTATACTAACTATGGCTACACCTTC

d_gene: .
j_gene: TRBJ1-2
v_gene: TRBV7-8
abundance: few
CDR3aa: CASSSRDTFNYGYAF
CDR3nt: TGTGCCAGCAGCTCCCGGGACACGTTTAACTATGGCTACGCCTTC

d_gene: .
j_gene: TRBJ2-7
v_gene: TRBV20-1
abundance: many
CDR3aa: CSYPGGRDEQYF
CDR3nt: TGCAGTTACCCTGGAGGGCGTGACGAGCAGTACTTC

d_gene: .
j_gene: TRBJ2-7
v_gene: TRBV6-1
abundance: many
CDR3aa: CASGGHTYEQYF
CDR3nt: TGTGCCAGCGGGGGGCATACCTACGAGCAGTACTTC

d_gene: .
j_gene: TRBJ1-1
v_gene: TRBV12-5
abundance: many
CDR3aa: CASGLPETEAFF
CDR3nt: TGTGCTAGTGGTTTACCGGAGACTGAAGCTTTCTTT

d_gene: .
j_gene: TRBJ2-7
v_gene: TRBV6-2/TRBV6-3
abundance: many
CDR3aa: CASRRQGGSEQYF
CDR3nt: TGTGCCAGCAGGCGACAGGGAGGCTCCGAGCAGTACTTC

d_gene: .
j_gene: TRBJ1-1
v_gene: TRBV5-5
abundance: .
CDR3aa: CASSLGGGRRNTEACF
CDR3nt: TGTGCCAGCAGCTTGGGAGGAGGCCGGAGGAACACTGAAGCTTGCTTT

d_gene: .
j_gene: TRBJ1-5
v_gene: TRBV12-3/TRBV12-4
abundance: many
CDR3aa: CASSPGVQPQHF
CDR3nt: TGTGCCAGCAGCCCAGGGGTTCAGCCCCAGCATTTT

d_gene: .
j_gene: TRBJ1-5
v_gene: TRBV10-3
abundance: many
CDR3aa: CAIRGTGDQPQHF
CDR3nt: TGTGCCATCCGCGGGACGGGGGATCAGCCCCAGCATTTT

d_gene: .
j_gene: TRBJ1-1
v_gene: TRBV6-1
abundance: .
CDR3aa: CASSRTVEAFF
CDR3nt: TGTGCCAGCAGCCGGACAGTTGAAGCTTTCTTT

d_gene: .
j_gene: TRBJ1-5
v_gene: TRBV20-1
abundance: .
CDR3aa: CSARVRAIHNQPQHF
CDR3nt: TGCAGTGCTAGAGTACGGGCGATTCACAATCAGCCCCAGCATTTT

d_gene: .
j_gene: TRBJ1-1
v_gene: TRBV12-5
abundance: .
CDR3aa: CASGATGNTEAFF
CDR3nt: TGTGCTAGTGGGGCTACAGGGAACACTGAAGCTTTCTTT

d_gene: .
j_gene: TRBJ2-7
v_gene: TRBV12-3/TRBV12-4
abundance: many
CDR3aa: CASSAGTLGAYEQYF
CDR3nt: TGTGCCAGCAGCGCCGGGACCCTGGGAGCCTACGAGCAGTACTTC